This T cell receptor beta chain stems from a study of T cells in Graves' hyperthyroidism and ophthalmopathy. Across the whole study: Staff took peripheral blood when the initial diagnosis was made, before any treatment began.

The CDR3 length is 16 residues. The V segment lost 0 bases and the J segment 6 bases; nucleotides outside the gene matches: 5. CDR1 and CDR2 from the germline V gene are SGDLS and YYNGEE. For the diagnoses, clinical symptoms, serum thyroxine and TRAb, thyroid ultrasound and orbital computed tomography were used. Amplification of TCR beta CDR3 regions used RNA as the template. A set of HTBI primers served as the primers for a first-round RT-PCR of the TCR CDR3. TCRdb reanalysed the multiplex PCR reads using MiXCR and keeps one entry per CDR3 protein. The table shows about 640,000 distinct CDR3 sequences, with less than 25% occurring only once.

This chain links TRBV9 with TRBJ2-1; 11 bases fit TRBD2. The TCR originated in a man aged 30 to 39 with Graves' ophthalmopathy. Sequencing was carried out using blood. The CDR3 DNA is TGTGCCAGCAGCGTAGTCGCTAGCGGGAGGTTCAATGAGCAGTTCTTC. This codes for CASSVVASGRFNEQFF. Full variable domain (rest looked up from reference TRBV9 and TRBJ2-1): DSGVTQTPKHLITATGQRVTLRCSPRSGDLSVYWYQQSLDQGLQFLIQYYNGEERAKGNILERFSAQQFPDLHSELNLSSLELGDSALYFCASSVVASGRFNEQFFGPGTRLTVL.